The clone carrying this TCR beta chain showed up many times. The antigen is not known. Library construction for TCR beta used iRepertoire HTBI primers and Arm-PCR of CDR3 regions. TCRdb independently ran MiXCR on the multiplex PCR reads; one entry per CDR3 protein. Of a few hundred thousand distinct CDR3 sequences in the sample, 20% to 25% are singletons; the top ten hold 14%. Germline V gives CDR1 MDHEN, CDR2 SYDVKM. This CDR3 has 13 amino acids. Trimming stripped 5 bases from V and 6 bases from J, with 14 bases between. This entry belongs to a study of regulatory T cells in long-lasting Graves disease. Across the whole study: To qualify as persistent, Graves' disease required over 5 years of antithyroid drugs with positive TSH receptor antibodies.

The time point: persistent/refractory GD, antithyroid drugs over 5 years with positive TRAb. RNA from PBMCs was the source of the TCR library. Study-wide findings and caveats: Repertoires from persistent disease leaned toward TRBV28, TRBJ1-2 and TRBJ2-5. Study of thyroid tissue was not done, with only peripheral blood studied.

The TCR comes from a female donor with Graves disease. The chain couples TRBV28 to TRBJ2-7; D is unresolved. Sample: peripheral blood mononuclear cells (PBMCs), taken when the disease was refractory, from a patient treated with antithyroid drugs. This CDR3 reads CASSGDTRSEQYF. CDR3 coding DNA: TGTGCCAGCAGTGGAGATACTCGTAGCGAGCAGTACTTC.